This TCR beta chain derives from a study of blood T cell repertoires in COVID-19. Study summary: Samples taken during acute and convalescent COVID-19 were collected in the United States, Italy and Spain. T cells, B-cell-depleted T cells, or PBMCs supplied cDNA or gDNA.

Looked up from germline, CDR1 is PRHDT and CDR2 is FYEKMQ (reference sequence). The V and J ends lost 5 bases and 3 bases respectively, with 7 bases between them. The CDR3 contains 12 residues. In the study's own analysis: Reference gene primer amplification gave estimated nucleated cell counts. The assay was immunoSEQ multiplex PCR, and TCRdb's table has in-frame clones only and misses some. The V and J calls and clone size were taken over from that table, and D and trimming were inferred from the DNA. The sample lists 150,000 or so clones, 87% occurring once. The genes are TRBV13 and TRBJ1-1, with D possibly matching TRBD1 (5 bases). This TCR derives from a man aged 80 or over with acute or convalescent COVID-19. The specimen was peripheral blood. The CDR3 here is CASSQTDTEAFF. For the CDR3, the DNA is TGTGCCAGCAGCCAGACAGACACTGAAGCTTTCTTT.